These 7 T cell receptor beta chains originate from one sample sequenced in a study of T-cell reconstitution after alpha-beta-depleted transplantation in children. Points from the study as a whole: Fresh T-cell production supplied most of the T-cell counts and diversity seen one year after transplant.

Unique molecular identifiers featured in how the TCRbeta library was prepared. TCRdb itself ran the PCR reads through MiXCR, one entry per CDR3 protein. This table has about 290,000 distinct CDR3 sequences, around 7.1% appearing once. Their antigens are not known. Specimen: peripheral blood, collected 360 days after TCRalphabeta/CD19-depleted stem cell transplant. The source is a female patient aged 2-9 years who had a stem cell transplant for Fanconi anemia, so the T cells may come from the graft donor.

V is TRBV20-1 and J is TRBJ2-2; a weak D match, TRBD2 (6 bases). The CDR3 is made up of 15 amino acids. Trimming left V 2 bases short and J 2 bases short, with 12 bases between. Germline V lookup: CDR1 DFQATT, CDR2 SNEGSKA (reference sequence). CDR3 in DNA: TGCAGTGCTAGACCCGGTACTAGCAACACCGGGGAGCTGTTTTTT. Protein product: CSARPGTSNTGELFF.

V is TRBV18 and J is TRBJ1-5; D is ambiguous. The germline V gene has CDR1 KGHSH and CDR2 LQKENI. The CDR3 sequence is 16 residues long. V lost 3 bases, J lost 5 bases, and 17 bases lay in between. CDR3 bases: TGTGCCAGCTCACCTCTACCCTCCGGGAAGGATCAGCCCCAGCATTTT. It specifies CASSPLPSGKDQPQHF.

Ten or more counts support this clonotype. The gene calls are TRBV6-5 and TRBJ2-3; 9 bases are shared with TRBD1. After removal of 0 bases from V and 5 bases from J, the junction contained 3 bases not matched to a gene. CDR1 is MNHEY, CDR2 SVGAGI, per germline. CDR3 length equals 15 residues. In DNA, the CDR3 is TGTGCCAGCAGTTACTCTCCGGGACAGGGAGATACGCAGTATTTT. It codes for CASSYSPGQGDTQYF.

This clonotype was counted ten times or more. The CDR3 reads CASIDRNTGELFF. The CDR3 nucleotides read TGTGCCAGCATTGACAGGAACACCGGGGAGCTGTTTTTT. This sequence joins TRBV28 and TRBJ2-2, with D possibly being TRBD1 (5 bases). Per germline, CDR1 MDHEN and CDR2 SYDVKM. V lost 7 bases to trimming and J lost 1 base, with 7 bases between them. The CDR3 covers 13 residues.

In this sample, this clonotype turned up a few times. The J gene is TRBJ1-5, the V gene TRBV20-1; TRBD1 matches 7 bases. The CDR3 has 13 amino acids. CDR1 and CDR2 (germline): DFQATT, SNEGSKA (reference sequence). V gave up 7 bases and J gave up 1 base; unmatched junction bases: 4. The chain's CDR3 is CSGTGQSNQPQHF. The CDR3 coding sequence is TGCAGTGGAACGGGACAGAGCAATCAGCCCCAGCATTTT.

This clonotype came up many times. The rearrangement links TRBV20-1 to TRBJ2-1, with 14 bases that match TRBD2. The V gene end was trimmed by 0 bases and the J gene end by 12 bases; junction bases not matched to a gene: 10. The CDR3 is 16 amino acids. Germline lookup yields CDR1 DFQATT and CDR2 SNEGSKA (reference sequence). CDR3 residues: CSARDPGTSGRSGQFF. Written as DNA, the CDR3 is TGCAGTGCTAGAGATCCCGGGACTAGCGGGAGATCGGGGCAGTTCTTC.

The chain has TRBV18 and TRBJ2-5; no firm D call. The CDR3 runs to 13 residues. Germline V lookup: CDR1 KGHSH, CDR2 LQKENI. Trimming stripped 6 bases from V and 5 bases from J, with 13 bases between. The CDR3 DNA sequence: TGTGCCAGCTCCCCTCCCTCGGAGGAGACCCAGTACTTC. It yields the protein CASSPPSEETQYF.